These 19 T cell receptor beta chains share one sample of origin, sequenced in a study of T cell changes during pregnancy in multiple sclerosis. The repertoire was sequenced with immunoSEQ multiplex PCR; TCRdb's copy has only in-frame clones and lacks some. Here the sample spans around 63,000 clones, roughly nine tenths being singletons. The source was peripheral blood, collected in the third trimester of pregnancy. The receptors were sampled from a female donor in good health, enrolled as a control in a pregnancy study.

The V and J genes are TRBV6-5 and TRBJ2-5, with a tentative D call TRBD1 (6 bases). Germline V gives CDR1 MNHEY, CDR2 SVGAGI. This CDR3 contains 13 residues. The V and J ends lost 2 bases and 4 bases respectively, with 8 bases between them. The CDR3 region is CASSYGQRETQYF. The CDR3 DNA reads TGTGCCAGCAGTTACGGACAGAGAGAGACCCAGTACTTC.

V is TRBV7-9 and J is TRBJ2-1; 13 positions match TRBD2. CDR3 length equals 16 residues. Germline V gene lookup returns CDR1 SEHNR and CDR2 FQNEAQ (reference sequence). Losses at the gene ends were 5 bases for V and 4 bases for J; bases not matched to a gene: 5. The CDR3 bases are TGTGCCAGCAGCGGGGGGACTAGCGGGGTGTACAATGAGCAGTTCTTC. Translation: CASSGGTSGVYNEQFF.

V gene TRBV7-6 combines with J gene TRBJ2-2; D ambiguous. Trimming took 7 bases from V and 0 from J, leaving 6 bases between them. The germline gives CDR1 SGHVS, CDR2 FNYEAQ. The length of the CDR3 is 13 residues. The CDR3 DNA follows: TGTGCCAGCATAGAAGCGAACACCGGGGAGCTGTTTTTT. As protein: CASIEANTGELFF.

The chain combines TRBV30 with TRBJ2-1; a weak D match, TRBD2 (6 bases). The V end was cut by 3 bases, the J end by 3 bases, with 21 bases between. The CDR3 is 17 residues long. Germline loops: CDR1 GTSNPN, CDR2 SVGIG (reference sequence). The CDR3 loop reads CAWRCVMGTYHYNEQFF. DNA of the CDR3: TGTGCCTGGAGATGCGTTATGGGGACTTACCACTACAATGAGCAGTTCTTC.

The chain employs TRBV7-6 and TRBJ2-7; perhaps TRBD2 as D (7 bases). The germline V and J ends were trimmed by 3 bases and 3 bases, with 18 bases remaining between them. This CDR3 spans 16 amino acids. Germline CDR1 is SGHVS and CDR2 is FNYEAQ. The CDR3 is CASSFNVPGGNYEQYF. CDR3 sequence (DNA): TGTGCCAGCAGCTTCAACGTCCCGGGGGGCAACTACGAGCAGTACTTC.

This rearrangement joins TRBV30 to TRBJ1-2, with 12 nucleotides matching TRBD1. The CDR3 is 16 amino acids. Looked up from germline, CDR1 is GTSNPN and CDR2 is SVGIG (reference sequence). The trim removed 4 bases at V and 4 bases at J, leaving 10 bases unmatched. The CDR3 region has the DNA TGTGCCTGGAACCGGGACAGGGGGCGGATGGCCTATGGCTACACCTTC. Protein: CAWNRDRGRMAYGYTF. Looking up the rest from reference TRBV30 and TRBJ1-2 gives the full variable domain: SQTIHQWPATLVQPVGSPLSLECTVEGTSNPNLYWYRQAAGRGLQLLFYSVGIGQISSEVPQNLSASRPQDRQFILSSKKLLLSDSGFYLCAWNRDRGRMAYGYTFGSGTRLTVV.

The chain couples TRBV6-1 to TRBJ1-3, with D tentatively TRBD1 (5 bases). CDR3 length equals 16 residues. The germline gives CDR1 MNHNS, CDR2 SASEGT. Trimming removed 2 bases at V and 0 bases at J, with 11 bases between. The CDR3 loop reads CASSERGGSSGNTIYF. CDR3 coding DNA: TGTGCCAGCAGTGAACGGGGGGGATCCTCTGGAAACACCATATATTTT.

CDR3 coding DNA: TGTGCCAGCTCACCAAACAGGGGCGAGCAGTACTTC. It yields the protein CASSPNRGEQYF. The genes are TRBV18 and TRBJ2-7; TRBD1 agrees at 7 bases. The junction had 1 base not matched to a gene; V was cut back by 2 bases and J by 6 bases. CDR1 is KGHSH and CDR2 is LQKENI in the germline V gene. This CDR3 has 12 residues.

In its sample, this clone was seen once. This chain joins TRBV4-3 and TRBJ1-2; TRBD1 matches 7 bases. This CDR3 spans 14 amino acids. V shed 5 bases, J shed 0 bases, and the junction held 3 bases outside the gene matches. In germline, CDR1 is LGHNA, CDR2 YSLEER. The CDR3 nucleotides are TGCGCCAGCAGCTACACAGGGGCTAACTATGGCTACACCTTC. It yields the protein CASSYTGANYGYTF.

The V gene is TRBV19, the J gene TRBJ1-6; 8 positions match TRBD1. V was pared by 3 bases and J by 10 bases, with 5 bases of the junction left unmatched. CDR3 length: 14 amino acids. The V gene's germline CDR1 is LNHDA and CDR2 SQIVND (reference sequence). CDR3 sequence (DNA): TGTGCCAGTAGTATCGGCAACAGGGGGTCACCCCTCCACTTT. This gives the protein CASSIGNRGSPLHF.

The chain uses TRBV9 and TRBJ2-1; 13 bases are a match to TRBD2. CDR1 and CDR2 (germline): SGDLS, YYNGEE. Losses at the gene ends were 2 bases for V and 9 bases for J; bases not matched to a gene: 5. The CDR3 extends over 15 amino acids. CDR3 in amino acids: CASSVGTSGNSEQFF. The CDR3 region has the DNA TGTGCCAGCAGCGTCGGGACTAGCGGGAATAGTGAGCAGTTCTTC.

The chain joins TRBV7-2 to TRBJ2-1; no clear D. The V gene lost 1 base and the J gene lost 9 bases, with 7 bases spanning the gap. Germline V lookup: CDR1 SGHTA, CDR2 FQGNSA. CDR3 length: 12 amino acids. CDR3 region: CASSLGYPEQFF. The DNA of the CDR3 is TGTGCCAGCAGCTTAGGCTACCCTGAGCAGTTCTTC.

This chain links TRBV5-5 with TRBJ2-3; a possible D gene is TRBD2 (5 bases). With 4 bases removed from V and 11 bases from J, the gap between germline ends came to 11 bases. The germline V gene has CDR1 SGHKS and CDR2 YYEKEE (reference sequence). The length of the CDR3 is 11 residues. CDR3 in amino acids: CASSEGLQQYF. DNA for the CDR3: TGTGCCAGCAGCGAGGGCCTTCAGCAGTATTTT.

The rearrangement joins TRBV5-1 to TRBJ2-2, with TRBD1 matching 7 bases. The CDR3 runs to 15 residues. J lost 3 bases, V lost 2 bases, and 4 bases had no gene match. Germline CDR1 SGHRS, CDR2 YFSETQ. The CDR3 coding sequence is TGCGCCAGCAGCTTTGGACAGGAGGACACCGGGGAGCTGTTTTTT. Translation: CASSFGQEDTGELFF.

The chain uses TRBV7-3 and TRBJ2-1; D uncertain. CDR1 is SGHTA and CDR2 is FQGTGA in the germline V gene. The V gene lost 5 bases and the J gene lost 0 bases, with 11 bases spanning the gap. The CDR3 is made up of 15 amino acids. CDR3 DNA: TGTGCCAGCAGCCCGGAGACCTCCTCCTACAATGAGCAGTTCTTC. This gives the protein CASSPETSSYNEQFF.

This chain links TRBV4-1 with TRBJ2-3; D is undetermined. Germline CDR1 reads MGHRA; CDR2 reads YSYEKL. CDR3 length equals 11 residues. Trimming removed 5 bases at V and 4 bases at J, with 4 bases between. The CDR3 DNA follows: TGCGCCAGCAGCTTAGCAGATACGCAGTATTTT. It translates to CASSLADTQYF.

This clone was counted a few times. The rearrangement joins TRBV9 to TRBJ2-7, with TRBD2 matching 7 bases. Germline V gene lookup returns CDR1 SGDLS and CDR2 YYNGEE. J was trimmed by 4 bases and V by 5 bases; bases with no gene match: 3. The CDR3 is made up of 12 amino acids. The DNA for the CDR3 is TGTGCCAGCAGTCCGGGGGGTTACGAGCAGTACTTC. It specifies CASSPGGYEQYF. Variable domain in full (rest from reference TRBV9 and TRBJ2-7): DSGVTQTPKHLITATGQRVTLRCSPRSGDLSVYWYQQSLDQGLQFLIQYYNGEERAKGNILERFSAQQFPDLHSELNLSSLELGDSALYFCASSPGGYEQYFGPGTRLTVT.

The genes are TRBV7-2 and TRBJ1-6; D call uncertain. V lost 5 bases, J lost 0 bases, and 11 bases lay in between. The germline gives CDR1 SGHTA, CDR2 FQGNSA. The CDR3 contains 16 residues. The CDR3 DNA reads TGTGCCAGCAGCCGACTTTGGAGCTCCTATAATTCACCCCTCCACTTT. Protein product: CASSRLWSSYNSPLHF.

The CDR3 coding sequence is TGTGCCAGCAGTGAATTGGAGGGAACAGATACGCAGTATTTT. Translating it yields CASSELEGTDTQYF. J is TRBJ2-3 and V is TRBV25-1; D possibly corresponds to TRBD2 (6 bases). V lost 1 base to trimming and J lost 3 bases, with 8 bases between them. This CDR3 is 14 amino acids long. In germline, CDR1 is MGHDK, CDR2 SYGVNS.